Below are 3 T cell receptor beta chains sequenced from a single sample in a study of shared clonotypes between healthy human individuals. Sequencing used immunoSEQ multiplex PCR; TCRdb keeps in-frame clones, though not all of them. This table has around 440,000 clones, roughly four fifths appearing once. Sequencing was carried out using PBMCs. The receptors here all came from a woman in her forties in good health. Some clones in this sample may be carry-over from other donors' samples.

This chain uses TRBV29-1 with TRBJ1-1; 7 bases map to TRBD1. Germline CDR1 and CDR2: SQVTM and ANQGSEA. V lost 0 bases and J lost 4; bases outside the gene matches: 2. The CDR3 is 13 residues long. CDR3 loop: CSVEDNRGTEAFF. DNA for the CDR3: TGCAGCGTTGAAGATAACAGGGGCACTGAAGCTTTCTTT.

The V and J genes are TRBV5-6 and TRBJ2-1; maybe TRBD2 (5 bases). V shed 2 bases and J shed 4 bases, with 13 bases lying between them. In germline, CDR1 is SGHDT, CDR2 YYEEEE. This CDR3 region has 15 residues. Written as DNA, the CDR3 is TGTGCCAGCAGCTTAGACTACACCCCTTACAATGAGCAGTTCTTC. Its protein is CASSLDYTPYNEQFF.

This chain joins TRBV7-2 and TRBJ2-7; the D call may be TRBD1 or TRBD2 (6 bases each). The germline V gene encodes CDR1 SGHTA and CDR2 FQGNSA. This CDR3 spans 14 amino acids. V gave up 5 bases and J gave up 3 bases, with 14 bases separating them. The CDR3 DNA sequence: TGTGCCAGCAGCACCCGACAGGAGGGCTACGAGCAGTACTTC. Encoded protein: CASSTRQEGYEQYF.